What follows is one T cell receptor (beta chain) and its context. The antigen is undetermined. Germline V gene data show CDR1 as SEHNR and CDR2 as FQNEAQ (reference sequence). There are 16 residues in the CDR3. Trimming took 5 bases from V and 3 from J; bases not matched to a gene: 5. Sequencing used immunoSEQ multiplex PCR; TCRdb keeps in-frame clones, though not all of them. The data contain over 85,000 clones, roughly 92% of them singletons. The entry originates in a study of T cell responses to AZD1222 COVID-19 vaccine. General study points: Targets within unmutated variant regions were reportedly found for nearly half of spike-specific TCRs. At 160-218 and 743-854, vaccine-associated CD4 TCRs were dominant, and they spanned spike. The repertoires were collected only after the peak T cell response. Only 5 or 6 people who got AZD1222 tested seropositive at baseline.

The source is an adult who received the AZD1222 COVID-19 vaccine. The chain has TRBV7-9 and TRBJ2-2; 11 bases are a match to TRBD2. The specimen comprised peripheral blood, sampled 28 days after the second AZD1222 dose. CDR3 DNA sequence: TGTGCCAGCAGCGGTAGCGGGGGGGTTTACACCGGGGAGCTGTTTTTT. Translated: CASSGSGGVYTGELFF. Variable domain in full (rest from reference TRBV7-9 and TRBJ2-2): DTGVSQNPRHKITKRGQNVTFRCDPISEHNRLYWYRQTLGQGPEFLTYFQNEAQLEKSRLLSDRFSAERPKGSFSTLEIQRTEQGDSAMYLCASSGSGGVYTGELFFGEGSRLTVL.